The next 5 T cell receptor beta chains were all read from a single sample in a study of long-term antiretroviral therapy in people with HIV. With survey level as its setting, the immunoSEQ assay was v3.0. The protocol was immunoSEQ multiplex PCR, while the TCRdb copy is restricted to in-frame clones and leaves out a portion. The sample carries about 39,000 clones, 75% to 90% recorded once. The sample consisted of unsorted PBMCs, taken 3.1 years after starting antiretroviral therapy. The receptors come from a woman between 50 and 59 years old with HIV.

V and J are TRBV25-1 and TRBJ1-2; D not resolved. CDR1 MGHDK and CDR2 SYGVNS come from the germline V gene. V was pared by 6 bases and J by 2 bases, with 4 bases between. The CDR3 runs to 11 residues. CDR3 in amino acids: CASSQNYGYTF. The DNA of the CDR3 is TGTGCCAGCAGCCAGAACTATGGCTACACCTTC.

This rearrangement joins TRBV7-9 to TRBJ2-2, with 14 positions matching TRBD2. CDR3 length: 16 residues. V trimming: 2 bases; J trimming: 6 bases; junction bases outside the gene matches: 2. Germline lookup yields CDR1 SEHNR and CDR2 FQNEAQ (reference sequence). The CDR3 DNA reads TGTGCCAGCAGCTTAATGGGACTAGCGGGGGCCGGGGAGCTGTTTTTT. Translating it yields CASSLMGLAGAGELFF.

This chain connects TRBV30 to TRBJ2-5, with 14 bases aligning to TRBD2. V shed 2 bases and J 2 bases; nucleotides not matched to a gene: 4. This CDR3 comprises 16 residues. Germline CDR1 reads GTSNPN; CDR2 reads SVGIG (reference sequence). CDR3 region: CAWSPGLAGGQETQYF. The CDR3 bases are TGTGCCTGGAGTCCAGGACTAGCGGGGGGACAAGAGACCCAGTACTTC.

This chain uses TRBV7-2 with TRBJ2-2, with D possibly matching TRBD2 (6 bases). Trimming took 5 bases from V and 2 from J, leaving 15 bases between them. CDR3 length: 16 residues. Germline CDR1 is SGHTA and CDR2 is FQGNSA. CDR3 DNA: TGTGCCAGCAGCCCGCGGGGCGGGCAAAACACCGGGGAGCTGTTTTTT. Translated, it gives CASSPRGGQNTGELFF.

The gene calls are TRBV6-6 and TRBJ2-2; D ambiguous. V shed 5 bases and J shed 0 bases, with 10 bases lying between them. The CDR3 covers 15 residues. Germline CDR1 is MNHNY and CDR2 is SVGAGI (reference sequence). The CDR3 is CASSTTDTNTGELFF. Written as DNA, the CDR3 is TGTGCCAGCAGTACTACCGACACGAACACCGGGGAGCTGTTTTTT.